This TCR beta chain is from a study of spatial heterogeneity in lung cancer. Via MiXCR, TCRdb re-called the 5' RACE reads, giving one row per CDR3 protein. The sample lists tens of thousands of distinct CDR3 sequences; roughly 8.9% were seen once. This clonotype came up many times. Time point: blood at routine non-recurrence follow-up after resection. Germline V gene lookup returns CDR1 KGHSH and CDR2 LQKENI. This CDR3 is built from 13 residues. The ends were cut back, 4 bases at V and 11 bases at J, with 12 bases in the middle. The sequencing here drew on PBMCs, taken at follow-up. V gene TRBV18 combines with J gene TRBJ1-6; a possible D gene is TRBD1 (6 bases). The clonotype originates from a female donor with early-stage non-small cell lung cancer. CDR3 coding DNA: TGTGCCAGCTCACACAGACAGGACACACCCCTCCACTTT. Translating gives CASSHRQDTPLHF.